This TCR beta chain was found in a study of cytotoxic CD8 clonotypes in ibrutinib-treated CLL. Study context: Median treatment time before response sampling was eleven to twelve months, range 6 to 36. There were, on average, approximately 260,000 productive templates and tens of thousands of productive rearrangements per sample. The study's findings and limits: Upon ibrutinib response clonality rose, and upon progression it fell back toward baseline.

As regards this clone: Its target is unknown.

Depths of 1 in 200,000 to 1 in 1 million T cells were the sequencing target. Profiling relied on immunoSEQ multiplex PCR, and the TCRdb table lists in-frame clones only, not all of them. This sample carries nearly 300,000 clones, about 72% of them seen once, and the ten largest clones take around 5.3%. Germline V gives CDR1 SQVTM, CDR2 ANQGSEA. CDR3 length: 16 amino acids. V gave up 0 bases and J gave up 0 bases; unmatched junction bases: 5. The sequenced sample was PBMCs, obtained at disease progression, from a patient treated with ibrutinib. The chain carries TRBV29-1 and TRBJ2-1; 7 nucleotides match TRBD1. This TCR came from a human donor with chronic lymphocytic leukemia. Written as DNA, the CDR3 is TGCAGCGTTGAAGAGGGACAGAGTTTCTCCTACAATGAGCAGTTCTTC. This encodes CSVEEGQSFSYNEQFF.